The subject of this entry is one T cell receptor (beta chain). Its matching antigen is unknown. Germline and junction disagree at one end, which may indicate a read error. TCRbeta libraries were built with three rounds of nested PCR, modified from ARM-PCR. TCRdb processed the multiplex PCR reads anew with MiXCR; each CDR3 protein has one entry. The sample includes under 150,000 distinct CDR3 sequences, approximately 70% of them seen just once. The template was RNA from unsorted bulk tissue. This sample stems from a study of tumor and adjacent non-tumor tissue in lung cancer. This CDR3 is 15 amino acids long. The V gene's germline CDR1 is SGHNT and CDR2 YENEEA. General study findings and limits: Normal lung showed higher cumulative top 100 clone frequency than tumor.

The chain is built from TRBV11-3 and TRBJ2-1; 8 bases line up with TRBD1. This TCR came from a man between 60 and 75 years old with small cell lung cancer. Sequencing input: lung tumor tissue. CDR3 nucleotide sequence: TGTGCCTGCAGCTCCCAGGGGGCAGGCTACAATGAGCAGTTATTC. Protein product: CACSSQGAGYNEQLF.